This T cell receptor beta chain is from a study of T cell responses to AZD1222 COVID-19 vaccine. About this clone itself: Its antigen is not identified.

V gave up 4 bases and J gave up 7 bases; unmatched junction bases: 14. Germline V gives CDR1 SNHLY, CDR2 FYNNEI. The CDR3 contains 16 residues. Only in-frame clones appear in the TCRdb table, and some are missing; sequencing was by immunoSEQ multiplex PCR. The data show more than 15,000 clones, roughly 86% seen once. Points from the study as a whole: Seropositive at baseline were only six AZD1222 recipients.

This clonotype originated in an adult who received the AZD1222 COVID-19 vaccine. The specimen comprised peripheral blood, sampled 28 days after the second AZD1222 dose. The chain uses TRBV2 and TRBJ2-7; 9 bases match TRBD2. The CDR3 coding sequence is TGTGCCAGCAGTGGTAGTTTGCGGGAGGGACTAAGGGAGCAGTACTTC. Encoded protein: CASSGSLREGLREQYF. Using reference TRBV2 and TRBJ2-7 for the parts outside the CDR3, the full variable domain is EPEVTQTPSHQVTQMGQEVILRCVPISNHLYFYWYRQILGQKVEFLVSFYNNEISEKSEIFDDQFSVERPDGSNFTLKIRSTKLEDSAMYFCASSGSLREGLREQYFGPGTRLTVT.